This paragraph reports one T cell receptor (beta chain). Its antigen is not identified. The data belong to a study of vaccination and CD4 T cells after COVID-19. Study at large: The convalescent population consisted of six males and four females, two of whom were of Hispanic ethnicity.

With the Oncomine TCR Beta short-read assay, DNA from cultured CD4+ T cells was sequenced. Once CD4+ T cells had been cultured, genomic DNA was extracted from them. TCRdb passed the PCR reads through MiXCR, listing each CDR3 protein once. The sample holds approximately 12,000 distinct CDR3 sequences, roughly 30% seen once. V lost 5 bases to trimming and J lost 3 bases; unmatched junction nucleotides: 15. The CDR3 runs 19 residues. Per germline, CDR1 MNHNS and CDR2 SASEGT. General study findings and limits: The median proportion of reactive clones detected only post-vaccination in convalescent patients was 85% to 90%.

The treatment: approximately nine-day PBMC culture with coronavirus spike peptide pools or control peptides (ViraFEST assay). Before TCRs were sequenced, ViraFEST expanded antigen-specific T cells with peptide pools. Sequences were derived from CD4+ T cells from blood, cultured in vitro, sampled after SARS-CoV-2 vaccination. The chain joins TRBV6-1 to TRBJ2-5; 13 positions match TRBD2. This TCR came from a human donor who had recovered from COVID-19. CDR3 protein: CASSRYPGTSGIREETQYF. The DNA for the CDR3 is TGTGCCAGCAGTCGATATCCCGGGACTAGCGGGATTCGGGAAGAGACCCAGTACTTC.